This TCR beta chain emerged from a study of cytomegalovirus exposure and HLA in healthy donors. PCR employed 60 Vbeta and 13 Jbeta primers. The assay was immunoSEQ multiplex PCR, and TCRdb's table has in-frame clones only and misses some. The sample carries approximately 180,000 clones, approximately 80% recorded once. Broader study findings: Common viral pathogens were later found to be apparently linked to several of the most significant clusters. Later work found that TCR association rates differed between HLA loci; DRB1 had the most and HLA-C the fewest.

The CDR3 length is 15 residues. The germline CDR1 and CDR2 sequences are MNHEY and SMNVEV (reference sequence). With 4 bases clipped from V and 1 base from J, the junction kept 6 bases outside the gene matches. As concerns this clone: What it binds is unknown.

This receptor was taken from a woman aged 18-29 years in good health and CMV-seropositive. The sample consisted of PBMCs. The rearrangement joins TRBV27 to TRBJ2-7, with 8 bases fitting TRBD2. In DNA form, the CDR3 reads TGTGCCAGCAGTTCCAGCGGGGGCCCTTCCTACGAGCAGTACTTC. It specifies CASSSSGGPSYEQYF.